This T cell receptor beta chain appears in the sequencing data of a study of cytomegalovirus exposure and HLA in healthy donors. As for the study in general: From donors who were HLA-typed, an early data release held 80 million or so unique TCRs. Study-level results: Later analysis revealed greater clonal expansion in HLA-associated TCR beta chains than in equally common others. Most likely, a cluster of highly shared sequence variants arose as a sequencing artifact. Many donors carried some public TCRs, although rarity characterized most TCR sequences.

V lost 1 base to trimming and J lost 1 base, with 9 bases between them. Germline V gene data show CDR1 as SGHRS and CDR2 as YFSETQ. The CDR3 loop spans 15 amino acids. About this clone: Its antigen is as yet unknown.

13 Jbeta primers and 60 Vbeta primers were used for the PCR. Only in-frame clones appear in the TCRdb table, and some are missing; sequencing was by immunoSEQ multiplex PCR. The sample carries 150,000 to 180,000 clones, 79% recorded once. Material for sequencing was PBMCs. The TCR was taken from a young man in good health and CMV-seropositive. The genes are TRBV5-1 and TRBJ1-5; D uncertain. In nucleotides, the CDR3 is TGCGCCAGCAGCTTGACTATCGGCAGCAATCAGCCCCAGCATTTT. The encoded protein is CASSLTIGSNQPQHF.